A single count supports the clone carrying this T cell receptor beta chain. The record originates from a study of blood T cell repertoires in COVID-19. Measured with immunoSEQ multiplex PCR; TCRdb has only the in-frame clones, and not every one. The top ten hold 4.2% of the sample, which has 200,000 to 300,000 clones, about 85% seen once. The receptor was isolated from a man in his 60s with acute or convalescent COVID-19. The specimen was peripheral blood.

CDR3 loop: CASSPQGHGTQYF. The CDR3 DNA is TGTGCCAGCAGTCCCCAGGGGCACGGTACGCAGTATTTT. The chain recombines TRBV12-3 or TRBV12-4 with TRBJ2-3; TRBD1 might be the D (6 bases). V lost 5 bases, J lost 8 bases, and 14 bases lay in between. The CDR3 is 13 residues long.